This T cell receptor (beta chain) appears in the sequencing data of a study of CD8+CD57+ T cells in acquired aplastic anemia. For the study at large: Yields of DNA that came from sorted CD4+ and CD8+ cells averaged roughly 3 ug. General study findings and limits: Around 27 CD8+ CDR3 sequences occurred in both the patients and the controls.

Genomic DNA, the template, was used for profiling of the TCR beta VDJ and CDR3. TCRdb analysed the reads with MiXCR anew, one entry per CDR3 protein. The sample has 400,000 to 450,000 distinct CDR3 sequences, roughly 64% seen once. This clonotype was recorded at least ten times. Its specificity is not known. The CDR3 has 13 residues. Deletions cut 2 bases from V and 3 bases from J, with 10 bases between. CDR1 and CDR2 (germline): SQVTM, ANQGSEA. This sequence originates from a human donor in good health, serving as a control. The chain couples TRBV29-1 to TRBJ1-1; a weak D match, TRBD1 (6 bases). Sample: sorted CD4+, CD8+, or CD8+CD57+ T cells (not recorded which) from PBMCs. The CDR3 loop is CSVETGWDTEAFF. For the CDR3, the DNA is TGCAGCGTTGAAACAGGGTGGGACACTGAAGCTTTCTTT.